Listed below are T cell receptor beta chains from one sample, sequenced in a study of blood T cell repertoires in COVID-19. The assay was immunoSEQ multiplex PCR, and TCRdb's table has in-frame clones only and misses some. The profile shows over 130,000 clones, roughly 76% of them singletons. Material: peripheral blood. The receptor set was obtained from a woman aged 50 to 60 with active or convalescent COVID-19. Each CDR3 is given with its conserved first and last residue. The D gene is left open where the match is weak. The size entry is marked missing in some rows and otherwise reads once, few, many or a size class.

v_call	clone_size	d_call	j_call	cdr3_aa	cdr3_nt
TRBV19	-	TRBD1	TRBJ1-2	CASSPRTGGTTNYGYTF	TGTGCCAGTAGTCCCCGGACAGGGGGGACAACTAACTATGGCTACACCTTC
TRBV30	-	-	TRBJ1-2	CAWSGSQYYGYTF	TGTGCCTGGAGTGGGTCGCAGTATTATGGCTACACCTTC
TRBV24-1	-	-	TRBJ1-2	CATSDPLETGYTF	TGTGCCACCAGTGATCCCTTGGAGACCGGCTACACCTTC
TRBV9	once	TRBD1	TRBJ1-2	CASSAQGGYGYTF	TGTGCCAGCAGCGCACAGGGGGGGTATGGCTACACCTTC
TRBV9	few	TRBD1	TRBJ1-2	CASSAHSQGALGKGYTF	TGTGCCAGCAGCGCCCACTCACAGGGGGCGCTTGGGAAAGGCTACACCTTC
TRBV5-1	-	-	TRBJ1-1	CASSLVEGWAEAFF	TGCGCCAGCAGCTTGGTCGAGGGTTGGGCTGAAGCTTTCTTT
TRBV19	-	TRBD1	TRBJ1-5	CASGLRETGMRNQPQHF	TGTGCCAGCGGTCTAAGAGAGACAGGGATGAGAAATCAGCCCCAGCATTTT
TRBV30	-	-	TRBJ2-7	CAWAQGRPYEQYF	TGTGCCTGGGCCCAGGGCAGGCCCTACGAGCAGTACTTC
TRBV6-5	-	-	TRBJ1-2	CASSYLDRNLYGYTF	TGTGCCAGCAGTTACTTGGACAGAAACCTCTATGGCTACACCTTC
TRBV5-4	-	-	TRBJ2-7	CASSFRDEQYF	TGTGCCAGCAGCTTTCGTGACGAGCAGTACTTC
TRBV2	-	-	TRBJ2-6	CAGAVSVPRSGANVLTF	TGTGCCGGGGCGGTGAGCGTTCCGCGCTCTGGGGCCAACGTCCTGACTTTC
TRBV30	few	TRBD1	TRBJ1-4	CAWSVDRGRDDEKLFF	TGTGCCTGGAGTGTAGACAGGGGCAGGGATGATGAAAAACTGTTTTTT
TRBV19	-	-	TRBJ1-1	CASSMRGGGRAFF	TGTGCCAGTAGTATGCGGGGCGGAGGACGGGCTTTCTTT
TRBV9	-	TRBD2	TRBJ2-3	CASSVETSDFTDTQYF	TGTGCCAGCAGCGTAGAGACTAGCGATTTCACAGATACGCAGTATTTT
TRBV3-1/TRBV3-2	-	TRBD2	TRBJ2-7	CASRKNDAGGSYEQYF	TGTGCCAGCAGAAAAAATGATGCGGGAGGGAGCTACGAGCAGTACTTC
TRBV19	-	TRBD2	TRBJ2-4	CASSPPGLAGTSQYF	TGTGCCAGTAGTCCCCCGGGACTAGCGGGAACCTCTCAGTACTTC
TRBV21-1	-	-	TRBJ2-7	CASSTLLNIYEQYF	TGTGCCAGCAGCACCCTACTTAATATCTACGAGCAGTACTTC
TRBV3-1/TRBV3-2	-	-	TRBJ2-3	CASSQGRGGNTQYF	TGTGCCAGCAGCCAAGGCCGAGGAGGAAATACGCAGTATTTT
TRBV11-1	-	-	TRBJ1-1	CASSPSVFEAFF	TGTGCCAGCAGCCCTTCAGTGTTTGAAGCTTTCTTT
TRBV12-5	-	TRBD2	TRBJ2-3	CASGGLAGGDTQYF	TGTGCTAGTGGCGGACTAGCGGGGGGAGATACGCAGTATTTT
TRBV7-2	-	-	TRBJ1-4	CASSLVPRLATNEKLFF	TGTGCCAGCAGCTTAGTTCCCAGGCTTGCAACTAATGAAAAACTGTTTTTT
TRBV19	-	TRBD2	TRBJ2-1	CASSMGGLGIGEQFF	TGTGCCAGTAGTATGGGGGGACTAGGCATTGGTGAGCAGTTCTTC
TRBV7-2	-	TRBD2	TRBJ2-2	CASSAALAGATGELFF	TGTGCCAGCAGCGCCGCGCTAGCGGGGGCCACCGGGGAGCTGTTTTTT
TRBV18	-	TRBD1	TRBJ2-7	CASSLGTGREEQYF	TGTGCCAGCTCACTCGGGACAGGGAGAGAGGAGCAGTACTTC
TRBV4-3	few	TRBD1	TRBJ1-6	CASSRGNRGENSPLHF	TGCGCCAGCAGCCGAGGAAACAGGGGGGAGAATTCACCCCTCCACTTT
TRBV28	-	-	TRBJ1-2	CASTARENYGYTF	TGTGCCAGCACCGCCAGGGAAAACTATGGCTACACCTTC
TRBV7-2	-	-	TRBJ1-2	CASSLDRVYGYTF	TGTGCCAGCAGCTTAGACAGGGTCTATGGCTACACCTTC
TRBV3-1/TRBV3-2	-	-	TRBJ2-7	CASRSTRGRSYEQYF	TGTGCCAGCCGTTCGACAAGGGGCCGCTCCTACGAGCAGTACTTC
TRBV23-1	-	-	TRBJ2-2	CASSPRGCGTGELFF	TGCGCCAGCAGTCCCAGGGGTTGTGGCACCGGGGAGCTGTTTTTT
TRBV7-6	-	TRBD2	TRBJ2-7	CASSWGLARSYEQYF	TGTGCCAGCAGCTGGGGACTAGCGCGCTCCTACGAGCAGTACTTC
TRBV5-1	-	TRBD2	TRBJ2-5	CASSPSPTLGLAGGRETQYF	TGCGCCAGCAGCCCTAGCCCTACCCTGGGACTAGCGGGGGGCCGGGAGACCCAGTACTTC
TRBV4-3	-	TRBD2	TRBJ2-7	CASSQEVGGRTEQYF	TGCGCCAGCAGCCAAGAAGTGGGCGGGAGAACCGAGCAGTACTTC
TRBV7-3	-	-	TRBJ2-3	CASSLTPVTDTQYF	TGTGCCAGCAGCTTAACCCCTGTCACAGATACGCAGTATTTT
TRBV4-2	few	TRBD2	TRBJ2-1	CASSQDTQRGHNEQFF	TGTGCCAGCAGCCAAGATACCCAGCGGGGGCACAATGAGCAGTTCTTC
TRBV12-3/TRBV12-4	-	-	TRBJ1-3	CASNRLAGNTIYF	TGTGCCAGCAACCGCTTGGCCGGAAACACCATATATTTT
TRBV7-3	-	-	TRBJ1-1	CASSPPRGRLAFF	TGTGCCAGCAGCCCTCCTCGAGGGCGGCTAGCTTTCTTT
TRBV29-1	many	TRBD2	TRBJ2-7	CSVEWGGHEQYF	TGCAGCGTTGAATGGGGGGGACACGAGCAGTACTTC
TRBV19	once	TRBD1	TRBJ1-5	CASSRGGEGHQPQHF	TGTGCCAGTAGTAGAGGGGGCGAGGGACACCAGCCCCAGCATTTT
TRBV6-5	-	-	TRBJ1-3	CASSRQSSGNTIYF	TGTGCCAGCAGTAGACAGAGCTCTGGAAACACCATATATTTT
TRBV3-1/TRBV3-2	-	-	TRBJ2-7	CASSPPTPTGWSYEQYF	TGTGCCAGCAGCCCACCAACTCCGACAGGCTGGTCCTACGAGCAGTACTTC
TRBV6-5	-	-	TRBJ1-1	CASEGVRNTEAFF	TGTGCCAGCGAGGGCGTACGGAACACTGAAGCTTTCTTT
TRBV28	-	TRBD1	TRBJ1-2	CASSSNDRGNYGYTF	TGTGCCAGCAGTTCAAACGACAGGGGCAACTATGGCTACACCTTC
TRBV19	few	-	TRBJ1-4	CATRLTGTNEKLFF	TGTGCCACTCGCCTTACAGGGACTAATGAAAAACTGTTTTTT
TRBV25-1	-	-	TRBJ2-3	CASRPELDTQYF	TGTGCCAGCAGACCCGAGTTAGATACGCAGTATTTT
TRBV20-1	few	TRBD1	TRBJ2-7	CSASPSTGSYEQYF	TGCAGTGCTAGTCCCTCGACAGGGTCCTACGAGCAGTACTTC